This record looks at one TCR beta chain sequence and its context. What it binds is not known. The CDR3 is made up of 15 amino acids. Germline V lookup: CDR1 LNHNV, CDR2 YYDKDF (reference sequence). V was cut by 6 bases and J by 2 bases, with 15 bases left in between. For around 6 days at 37°C, the mixed lymphocyte reaction cells were kept in coculture. CFSE-labelled responders and Violet Dye-labelled stimulators, both PBMCs, were mixed 1:1. TCR templates, 75,000 to 100,000 per sample, were assayed. TCRdb keeps only in-frame clones here, not all; method: immunoSEQ multiplex PCR. Seen here are approximately 640 clones, approximately 75% observed once, and the top ten hold about 70%. The data stem from a study of siplizumab effects on memory and regulatory T cells. Study-level findings and limits: Naive or memory phenotype was unassignable for roughly 75-97% of proliferating CD4+ or CD8+ clones. Alloreactive sequences tracing back to unstimulated CD4+ memory cells fell significantly with siplizumab.

Sequences were obtained from CFSE-low (dividing) CD8+ T cells sorted from an allogeneic mixed lymphocyte reaction. This sequence originates from a human donor in good health; the cells came from an allogeneic mixed lymphocyte reaction. Some clones in this sample may be carry-over from other donors' samples. The rearrangement links TRBV15 to TRBJ2-3, with D perhaps matching TRBD1 (6 bases). CDR3 protein: CATSGRDTYTDTQYF. The CDR3 DNA sequence: TGTGCCACCAGTGGCCGGGACACTTACACAGATACGCAGTATTTT.